This T cell receptor beta chain was captured in a study of identical twins (dated by TCRdb to about 2016). Concerning the study at large: The study deep-sequenced TCR alpha and beta repertoires from monozygotic twins, unrelated adults of various ages and cord blood to test whether fetal clonotypes persist. Replicate twin experiments were performed at different times using different library preparation protocols to rule out contamination.

Cut back by 6 bases and 8 bases, the V and J ends lie 17 bases apart. CDR1 MNHNS and CDR2 SASEGT are derived from the germline V gene. There are 14 amino acids in the CDR3, from cysteine to phenylalanine inclusive. The entry retains the CDR3 DNA only, 42 bases that are in frame from base 1. The library came from 5' RACE. Sequencer: Illumina HiSeq 2000. Template switching added a universal primer binding site, and the final cDNA carried a unique molecular identifier that allowed TCR cDNA molecules to be counted accurately. First-strand cDNA for TCR alpha and beta chains was synthesized from specific primers in the conserved constant-segment region. Each cDNA library was double barcoded, with a SMART-Mk sample barcode plus Illumina barcodes, to control for contamination. TruSeq adapter sequences, together with Illumina sample barcodes, were added in two successive PCR steps. TCR alpha and beta cDNA libraries were sequenced on the Illumina HiSeq platform with custom primers. As for the original processing: Unique molecular identifiers were extracted from raw reads with MiGEC, and CDR3 positions were determined with MiXCR. For each individual, recombination models were inferred using an EM algorithm with the repgenHMM and IGoR tools. Shared clonotype analysis was performed with the tcR package in R, normalizing sharing by the product of cloneset sizes. To study raw recombination without the effects of thymic and clonal selection, out-of-frame nonproductive sequences were analyzed. TCRdb reworked the public reads: Q25 trimming with fastp, MiXCR clone assembly, productive beta chains retained. Rows with one shared CDR3 protein collapse into an entry with the most common genes and DNA. It is TCRdb's table, rather than the study itself, that gives the V and J calls and clone size. The sample table contains about 790,000 distinct CDR3 sequences; only one count was recorded for approximately 18% of them. The biggest ten clones account for under 15% of the sample.

This clonotype was counted a few times. The antigen it recognizes is unknown. No clone much larger than this one lies a single base away; base qualities are absent. The study at large found these results: Compared with coincidental sharing between unrelated individuals, out-of-frame TCR alpha sequences shared between twins had an excess of sequences with low generation probability. The excess sharing between twins in beta out-of-frame sequences was weaker because fewer shared sequences reduced the signal-to-noise ratio. Because the same donors could not be followed over many years, the conclusions relied on cross-sectional statistical analysis. Out-of-frame TCR alpha sharing in monozygotic twins was systematically underestimated by recombination models, whereas sharing between unrelated individuals was in agreement with the recombination models. Zero-insertion analyses could be partly confounded by invariant T cells such as MAIT and iNKT, though diverse VJ usage argued against such confounding for most clonotypes. Fewer insertions were carried by abundant cord blood beta clonotypes; a weaker similar trend was observed in young adult naive repertoires, while no such trend was observed in memory repertoires.

Only healthy Caucasian donors were included. The twin cohort comprised three pairs of female monozygotic twins, all aged roughly 18 to 30 years. Peripheral blood mononuclear cells were the source from which RNA for the TCR libraries was isolated. Another study also made use of these data, one on T cells expressing NK-cell markers. As that second paper reports: TCR beta-chain repertoires were profiled in sorted CD3+CD56+NKG2C+, CD3+CD56+NKG2C- and CD3+CD56-NKG2C+ T-cell subsets from several donors. Among the eight sequenced donors, only one was HCMV-seronegative, while the other seven were HCMV-seropositive. To restrict sorting to alphabetaTCR-expressing T cells, an anti-gammadeltaTCR antibody was added in several experiments. In six donors, the dominant CD3+CD56+NKG2C+ clonotypes were among the top 10 CD8+ clonotypes and accounted for about 1.0-7.5% of CD8+ T cells. Those dominant clonotypes were again the most abundant among CD3+CD56-NKG2C+ cells in a handful of donors, at roughly 25-60.1%. Whether the expanded NKG2C-expressing T cell clones were specific for HCMV antigens was left unclear. The study sequenced eight donors, all healthy volunteers chosen at random: three men and five women. HCMV serostatus was determined by detecting HCMV-specific IgG in serum with a commercial ELISA kit. For about 6 donors, bulk peripheral blood T-cell repertoires were additionally sequenced from unsorted PBMC. MIGEC handled demultiplexing of the reads and grouping by UMI, while MiTCR was used to assemble and quantify clonotypes. To exclude erroneous sequences, any TCR cDNA sequence not supported by at least two reads was discarded. The tcR package was used for downstream repertoire analysis, and clonotypes were matched between fractions using CDR3 nucleotide sequence together with V segment. Antigen specificity was annotated against VDJdb with VDJmatch, allowing one amino acid substitution in CDR3.

Material for sequencing was PBMCs. The receptor's source is a woman aged 18-29 years in good health. The chain uses TRBV6-1 and TRBJ1-3; TRBD1 might be the D gene, on 5 matching bases. The DNA reads as follows: TGTGCCAGCAGATCACCCGGGGGGGGAGACACCATATATTTT. The resulting protein is CASRSPGGGDTIYF.